The rows below give T cell receptor beta chains drawn from one sample of a study of cytomegalovirus exposure and HLA in healthy donors. Only in-frame clones appear in the TCRdb table, and some are missing; sequencing was by immunoSEQ multiplex PCR. The table records some 96,000 clones, 55% to 75% of them present only once. Material: PBMCs. The receptors derive from a man aged 55-75 years in good health and CMV-seronegative. Each CDR3 is given with its conserved first and last residue. Fields, in order: J gene, CDR3 length, clone size, D gene, V gene, CDR3 DNA, CDR3 protein. A D gene is named only where the DNA matches it firmly. Clone size is stated in some rows and not others, as once, few, many or a class when expanded.

TRBJ1-2	15	-	-	TRBV19	TGTGCCAGTAGTACGCAAAGGATAATGCGGTATGGCTACACCTTC	CASSTQRIMRYGYTF
TRBJ1-5	13	-	-	TRBV10-2	TGCGCCAGCACATCCCAGTTCAATCAGCCCCAGCATTTT	CASTSQFNQPQHF
TRBJ1-1	13	few	-	TRBV5-6	TGTGCCAGCAGCTTGGCGGCAGGGGATTCTGCTTTCTTT	CASSLAAGDSAFF
TRBJ2-4	14	-	TRBD2	TRBV7-2	TGTGCCAGCAGCCGTAGCGGGGGGGCTGACATTCAGTACTTC	CASSRSGGADIQYF
TRBJ1-1	14	many	TRBD1	TRBV19	TGTGCCAGTAGCTTCAGGGGGATTGGCACTGAAGCTTTCTTT	CASSFRGIGTEAFF
TRBJ2-1	17	-	TRBD2	TRBV6-1	TGTGCCAGCAGTGAATTTGCGGGGGGGCAGTCCTACAATGAGCAGTTCTTC	CASSEFAGGQSYNEQFF
TRBJ2-7	15	once	-	TRBV10-1	TGCGCCAGCAGTCCGTCAGGGGCAGGGCCCTACGAGCAGTACTTC	CASSPSGAGPYEQYF
TRBJ2-2	13	once	-	TRBV29-1	TGCAGCGTCCGGACAAGGAACACCGGGGAGCTGTTTTTT	CSVRTRNTGELFF
TRBJ1-1	12	-	-	TRBV7-9	TGTTCCAACGACCGGGTGGCCACTGAAGCTTTCTTT	CSNDRVATEAFF
TRBJ1-6	20	-	TRBD1	TRBV5-8	TGTGTCAGCAGCTTCTCTGACAGCAGGGGGCGCTCCTCCTATAATTCACCCCTCCACTTT	CVSSFSDSRGRSSYNSPLHF
TRBJ1-5	18	few	-	TRBV27	TGTGCCAGCAGTTTAAACCGGGGCCCCGGGGGGAGCAATCAGCCCCAGCATTTT	CASSLNRGPGGSNQPQHF
TRBJ2-3	12	-	-	TRBV28	TGTGCCAGCAGTATCTTCCAGGATACGCAGTATTTT	CASSIFQDTQYF
TRBJ1-6	13	few	-	TRBV5-1	TGCGCCAGCATGGCAGATCAACATTCACCCCTCCACTTT	CASMADQHSPLHF
TRBJ1-1	16	few	TRBD1	TRBV5-1	TGCGCCAGCAGCTTGGGGGACAGGCAACTTAACACTGAAGCTTTCTTT	CASSLGDRQLNTEAFF